This TCR beta chain derives from a study of shared clonotypes between healthy human individuals. The wider study: There were three CD4 naive, three CD4 memory, two CD8 naive and one CD8 memory plates per donor.

Germline CDR1 reads MDHEN; CDR2 reads SYDVKM. Trimming cost V 5 bases and J 4 bases, with 17 bases left between them. The CDR3 loop spans 15 amino acids. Selected positively for CCR7 and CD45RO-negative, naive CD8 cells excluded terminally differentiated effector memory CD45RA+ cells. Profiled with immunoSEQ multiplex PCR; TCRdb holds only in-frame clones, not every one. This sample yields hundreds of thousands of clones, of which roughly 98% are seen a single time; 0.3% belongs to the top ten. To note about this clone: Its antigen is still unknown.

Notes on the study in general: At large depth, rarefaction still showed sorted-subset sequencing to be incomplete.

This TCR was recovered from a man between 25 and 39 years old in good health. Sequences were obtained from naive CD8+ T cells sorted from blood. This chain joins TRBV28 and TRBJ2-5; D possibly uses TRBD1 or TRBD2 (5 bases each). In DNA form, the CDR3 reads TGTGCCAGCAGTCCCCGTCAGGGAGCGGTAGAGACCCAGTACTTC. As protein: CASSPRQGAVETQYF.